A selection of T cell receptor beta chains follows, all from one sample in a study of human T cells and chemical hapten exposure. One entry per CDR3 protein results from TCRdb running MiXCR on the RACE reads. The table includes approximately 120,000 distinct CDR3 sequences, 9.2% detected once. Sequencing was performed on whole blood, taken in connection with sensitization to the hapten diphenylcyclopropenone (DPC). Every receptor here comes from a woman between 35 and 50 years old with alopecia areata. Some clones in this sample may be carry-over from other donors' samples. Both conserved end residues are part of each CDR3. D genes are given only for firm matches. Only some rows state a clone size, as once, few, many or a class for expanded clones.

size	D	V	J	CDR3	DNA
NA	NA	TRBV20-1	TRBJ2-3	CSARAVTSTDTQYF	TGCAGTGCTAGAGCCGTTACTAGCACAGATACGCAGTATTTT
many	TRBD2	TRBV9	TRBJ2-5	CASSPSGGLETQYF	TGTGCCAGCAGCCCTTCGGGGGGGCTGGAGACCCAGTACTTC
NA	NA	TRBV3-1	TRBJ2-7	CASSQRREQYF	TGTGCCAGCAGCCAGCGCAGGGAGCAGTACTTC
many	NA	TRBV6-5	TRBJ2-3	CASSYEIGNTDTQYF	TGTGCCAGCAGTTACGAGATAGGGAACACAGATACGCAGTATTTT
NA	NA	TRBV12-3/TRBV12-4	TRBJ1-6	CASRESSYNSPLHF	TGTGCCAGCAGAGAGAGCTCCTATAATTCACCCCTCCACTTT
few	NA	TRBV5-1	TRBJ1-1	CASSLVGGDTEAFF	TGCGCCAGCAGCTTAGTCGGGGGGGACACTGAAGCTTTCTTT
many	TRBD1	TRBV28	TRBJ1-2	CASSLWGDRGGYTF	TGTGCCAGCAGTTTATGGGGGGACAGGGGAGGCTACACCTTC
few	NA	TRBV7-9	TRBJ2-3	CASSLAQGTDTQYF	TGTGCCAGCAGCTTAGCGCAGGGGACAGATACGCAGTATTTT
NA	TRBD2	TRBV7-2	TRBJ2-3	CASSSGLAGGPLDTQYF	TGTGCCAGCAGCTCGGGCCTAGCGGGGGGGCCTTTGGATACGCAGTATTTT
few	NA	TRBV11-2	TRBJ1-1	CASNKRGSAEAFF	TGTGCCAGCAACAAAAGGGGGAGCGCTGAAGCTTTCTTT
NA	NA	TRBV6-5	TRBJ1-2	CASRTTVFMNGYTF	TGTGCCAGCAGAACGACGGTTTTTATGAATGGCTACACCTTC